Listed here are 30 T cell receptor beta chains from one sample, sequenced in a study of OX40 agonist ivuxolimab in advanced cancers. Libraries came from the immunoSEQ multiplex PCR assay. Sourced from immuneACCESS, this table was stored by TCRdb with only in-frame sequences that have V and J called. A share of the clones is absent; for the studies checked, an unresolved V gene accounts for under half, and the remainder has no known explanation. The sample records about 36,000 clones, 70% to 80% of which are singletons. Of the sample, roughly 20% falls within the top ten clones. Sequenced here: CD4+ or CD8+ T cells sorted from blood, sampled in a trial of the OX40 agonist ivuxolimab. The receptors stem from an adult with an advanced solid tumor such as melanoma, head and neck, liver or kidney cancer.

This chain uses TRBV18 with TRBJ2-5; D possibly uses TRBD1 or TRBD2 (5 bases each). In germline, CDR1 is KGHSH, CDR2 LQKENI. CDR3 size: 14 residues. With 2 bases removed from V and 1 base from J, the gap between germline ends came to 8 bases. This CDR3 is CASSPSGGQETQYF. The CDR3 region has the DNA TGTGCCAGCTCACCAAGTGGGGGCCAAGAGACCCAGTACTTC.

The chain uses TRBV5-1 and TRBJ2-1; D possibly matches TRBD1 or TRBD2 (5 bases each). The germline gives CDR1 SGHRS, CDR2 YFSETQ. V lost 5 bases to trimming and J lost 2 bases, with 14 bases between them. The CDR3 is 15 residues long. Here the CDR3 reads CASRVAGTPYNEQFF. As DNA, the CDR3 is TGCGCCAGCAGGGTCGCAGGGACCCCCTACAATGAGCAGTTCTTC.

The chain links TRBV5-1 to TRBJ2-4; D might be TRBD2 (6 bases). The V and J ends lost 7 bases and 7 bases respectively, with 12 bases between them. Germline-derived CDR1 and CDR2 are SGHRS and YFSETQ. The CDR3 has 12 amino acids. CDR3 nucleotides: TGCGCCAGCCGAGAGGAGGGGAACATTCAGTACTTC. It yields the protein CASREEGNIQYF.

The chain couples TRBV11-1 to TRBJ1-1, with D maybe TRBD1 (6 bases). The V gene lost 6 bases and the J gene lost 1 base, with 15 bases spanning the gap. Looked up from germline, CDR1 is SGHAT and CDR2 is FQDESV (reference sequence). The CDR3 contains 15 residues. The CDR3 region has the DNA TGTGCCAGCAGTCTCTCAGAGGGGGGGAACACTGAAGCTTTCTTT. Protein: CASSLSEGGNTEAFF.

V and J are TRBV7-8 and TRBJ2-1; possibly TRBD2 for D (5 bases). V lost 2 bases and J lost 7, with 9 bases in between. The CDR3 loop spans 13 amino acids. Germline V gives CDR1 SGHVS, CDR2 FQNEAQ. The CDR3 sequence: CASSLMDWNEQFF. CDR3 sequence (DNA): TGTGCCAGCAGCTTAATGGACTGGAATGAGCAGTTCTTC.

The CDR3 sequence: CASSLGQTGELFF. The CDR3 coding sequence is TGCGCCAGCAGCCTAGGACAGACCGGGGAGCTGTTTTTT. The V gene is TRBV5-1, the J gene TRBJ2-2; D perhaps matches TRBD1 (6 bases). The CDR3 runs to 13 residues. The germline V gene encodes CDR1 SGHRS and CDR2 YFSETQ. V was clipped by 4 bases and J by 5 bases, with 9 bases between them.

J is TRBJ2-1 and V is TRBV10-2; 9 bases are shared with TRBD2. The V gene end was trimmed by 4 bases and the J gene end by 10 bases; junction bases not matched to a gene: 8. Germline assignment: CDR1 WSHSY and CDR2 SAAADI. The CDR3 length is 14 residues. The CDR3 sequence is CASSAGGGAGEQFF. In DNA, the CDR3 is TGCGCCAGCAGTGCAGGCGGGGGGGCCGGGGAGCAGTTCTTC.

V usage is TRBV2 and J usage is TRBJ1-1, with TRBD1 as a possible D gene (5 bases). Trimming removed 6 bases at V and 3 bases at J, with 14 bases between. Germline assignment: CDR1 SNHLY and CDR2 FYNNEI. The CDR3 sequence is 14 residues long. The CDR3 DNA is TGTGCCAGCAGAGATCCGGGAGGGGACACTGAAGCTTTCTTT. Amino acids: CASRDPGGDTEAFF.

The rearrangement links TRBV6-5 to TRBJ1-2; maybe TRBD1 (6 bases). V was pared by 7 bases and J by 4 bases, with 16 bases between. This CDR3 contains 14 residues. The germline gives CDR1 MNHEY, CDR2 SVGAGI. The CDR3, as DNA: TGTGCCAGCACCGTGACAGGAGCCTCCTATGGCTACACCTTC. It is translated as CASTVTGASYGYTF.

The chain employs TRBV5-4 and TRBJ1-1; unclear D gene. Per the germline V gene, CDR1 is SGHNT and CDR2 is YYREEE (reference sequence). Trimming removed 0 bases at V and 2 bases at J, with 8 bases between. The CDR3 runs to 14 residues. CDR3 residues: CASSLAGGNTEAFF. In nucleotides, the CDR3 is TGTGCCAGCAGCTTGGCGGGCGGTAACACTGAAGCTTTCTTT.

The rearrangement links TRBV28 to TRBJ2-3; D is possibly TRBD2 (6 bases). V lost 11 bases and J 5 bases, leaving 14 bases between the germline ends. The V gene's germline CDR1 is MDHEN and CDR2 SYDVKM. The CDR3 contains 12 residues. The CDR3 spells CAGGTPQDTQYF. The CDR3 DNA reads as TGTGCCGGGGGGACGCCCCAAGATACGCAGTATTTT. The entire variable domain, with the rest obtained from reference TRBV28 and TRBJ2-3, is as follows: DVKVTQSSRYLVKRTGEKVFLECVQDMDHENMFWYRQDPGLGLRLIYFSYDVKMKEKGDIPEGYSVSREKKERFSLILESASTNQTSMYLCAGGTPQDTQYFGPGTRLTVL.

In this sample, this clone turned up once. The J gene is TRBJ2-7, the V gene TRBV9; the match to TRBD2 covers 11 bases. V was pared by 2 bases and J by 0 bases, with 4 bases of the junction left unmatched. Germline loops: CDR1 SGDLS, CDR2 YYNGEE. The CDR3 contains 16 residues. The DNA of the CDR3 is TGTGCCAGCAGCGTGAGTAGCGGGGGGGCCTCCTACGAGCAGTACTTC. It codes for CASSVSSGGASYEQYF.

The V gene is TRBV10-1, the J gene TRBJ1-1, with D unclear. The CDR3 is made up of 13 amino acids. Germline CDR1 WNHNN, CDR2 SYGVQD (reference sequence). With 4 bases removed from V and 2 bases from J, the gap between germline ends came to 8 bases. The CDR3 DNA follows: TGCGCCAGCAGTGGGGATCCTAACACTGAAGCTTTCTTT. Translation: CASSGDPNTEAFF.

The chain recombines TRBV9 with TRBJ1-3, with 7 bases lining up with TRBD1. CDR1 is SGDLS, CDR2 YYNGEE, per germline. Unmatched junction bases numbered 11, after V lost 4 bases and J lost 4 bases. The CDR3 contains 16 residues. Written as DNA, the CDR3 is TGTGCCAGCAGCTATTTCGCAGGGGGAACAGGAAACACCATATATTTT. Protein sequence: CASSYFAGGTGNTIYF.

The chain links TRBV6-5 to TRBJ1-1, with 9 bases lining up with TRBD1. The CDR3 is 16 residues long. Losses at the gene ends were 4 bases for V and 3 bases for J; bases not matched to a gene: 9. In germline, CDR1 is MNHEY, CDR2 SVGAGI. The CDR3 loop is CASSSLTTGGYTEAFF. The CDR3 DNA reads as TGTGCCAGCAGTTCCTTAACTACAGGGGGCTACACTGAAGCTTTCTTT.

This clone qualifies as medium-sized. The genes are TRBV5-4 and TRBJ2-7; no definite D call. Trimming took 0 bases from V and 6 from J, leaving 7 bases between them. CDR1 and CDR2 from the germline V gene are SGHNT and YYREEE (reference sequence). The CDR3 is 12 residues long. The CDR3 region has the DNA TGTGCCAGCAGCTTGGAGGTGGGCGAGCAGTACTTC. It translates to CASSLEVGEQYF.

The rearrangement joins TRBV9 to TRBJ1-1, with TRBD1 identical over 8 bases. The trim removed 4 bases at V and 5 bases at J, leaving 7 bases unmatched. CDR3 length equals 14 residues. The germline V gene has CDR1 SGDLS and CDR2 YYNGEE. CDR3 sequence (DNA): TGTGCCAGCAGCTCAGGGGGCGTTGGGACTGAAGCTTTCTTT. Its translation: CASSSGGVGTEAFF.

This clone appeared a few times. The chain uses TRBV28 and TRBJ2-1; D could derive from TRBD1 or TRBD2 (6 bases each). Trimming cost V 7 bases and J 5 bases, with 21 bases left between them. CDR3 length: 16 amino acids. Germline CDR1 is MDHEN and CDR2 is SYDVKM. In DNA form, the CDR3 reads TGTGCCAGCATTTCGGGGGCAGGAGGGTGGAACAATGAGCAGTTCTTC. It codes for CASISGAGGWNNEQFF.

The chain recombines TRBV19 with TRBJ1-1; D unresolved. Trimming took 2 bases from V and 4 from J, leaving 11 bases between them. The CDR3 is 14 amino acids. Germline loops: CDR1 LNHDA, CDR2 SQIVND (reference sequence). The CDR3 loop reads CASSIMGRATEAFF. In DNA form, the CDR3 reads TGTGCCAGTAGTATAATGGGGAGGGCCACTGAAGCTTTCTTT. Combining the CDR3 with reference TRBV19 and TRBJ1-1 gives the whole variable domain DGGITQSPKYLFRKEGQNVTLSCEQNLNHDAMYWYRQDPGQGLRLIYYSQIVNDFQKGDIAEGYSVSREKKESFPLTVTSAQKNPTAFYLCASSIMGRATEAFFGQGTRLTVV.

The rearrangement uses TRBV9 and TRBJ1-4; the D is unclear. This CDR3 region has 14 residues. Germline lookup yields CDR1 SGDLS and CDR2 YYNGEE. The ends were cut back, 1 base at V and 4 bases at J, with 8 bases in the middle. The CDR3 spells CASSVIAINEKLFF. The CDR3 DNA sequence: TGTGCCAGCAGCGTAATAGCGATTAATGAAAAACTGTTTTTT.

The V call is TRBV27, the J call TRBJ1-2, with TRBD1 matching over 8 bases. The V segment lost 3 bases and the J segment 5 bases; nucleotides outside the gene matches: 8. CDR1 is MNHEY, CDR2 SMNVEV, per germline (reference sequence). The length of the CDR3 is 15 residues. The CDR3 here is CASSFTGTGFYGYTF. DNA of the CDR3: TGTGCCAGCAGTTTCACCGGGACAGGCTTTTATGGCTACACCTTC.

The chain couples TRBV10-3 to TRBJ1-3; D ambiguous. V lost 4 bases and J lost 3, with 13 bases in between. This CDR3 is built from 15 residues. Per germline, CDR1 ENHRY and CDR2 SYGVKD. The chain's CDR3 is CAISGSQDGGNTIYF. The CDR3 DNA reads as TGTGCCATCAGTGGTTCTCAGGACGGTGGAAACACCATATATTTT.

This clone was observed a handful of times. The V gene is TRBV10-2, the J gene TRBJ2-5; 12 nucleotides agree with TRBD2. The germline CDR1 and CDR2 sequences are WSHSY and SAAADI. With 6 bases clipped from V and 5 bases from J, the junction kept 4 bases outside the gene matches. This CDR3 has 14 amino acids. The DNA of the CDR3 is TGCGCCAGCAGCCCCCTAGCGGGGGGGGAGACCCAGTACTTC. Protein: CASSPLAGGETQYF.

CDR3: CASNQGASNEKLFF. CDR3 DNA: TGTGCCAGTAATCAGGGGGCTTCTAATGAAAAACTGTTTTTT. J is TRBJ1-4 and V is TRBV19; 8 bases align to TRBD1. This CDR3 is built from 14 residues. CDR1 and CDR2 from the germline V gene are LNHDA and SQIVND (reference sequence). V trimming: 7 bases; J trimming: 3 bases; junction bases outside the gene matches: 4.

The chain uses TRBV10-1 and TRBJ2-3; 9 nucleotides agree with TRBD1. V was pared by 6 bases and J by 3 bases, with 1 base of the junction left unmatched. The CDR3 totals 13 residues. Germline-derived CDR1 and CDR2 are WNHNN and SYGVQD (reference sequence). The CDR3 sequence: CASSGQGTDTQYF. For the CDR3, the DNA is TGCGCCAGCAGCGGACAGGGGACAGATACGCAGTATTTT.

The rearrangement joins TRBV20-1 to TRBJ2-2; D possibly corresponds to TRBD2 (5 bases). V lost 6 bases, J lost 6 bases, and 8 bases lay in between. Germline V gives CDR1 DFQATT, CDR2 SNEGSKA (reference sequence). This CDR3 comprises 11 residues. CDR3 coding DNA: TGCAGTGCGAGGAGGTCCGGGGAGCTGTTTTTT. It encodes CSARRSGELFF.

The chain recombines TRBV19 with TRBJ2-2, with 7 bases that match TRBD1. Germline CDR1 is LNHDA and CDR2 is SQIVND (reference sequence). This CDR3 region has 14 residues. The junction had 8 bases not matched to a gene; V was cut back by 9 bases and J by 4 bases. The CDR3: CASLFTGATGELFF. DNA of the CDR3: TGTGCCAGCCTCTTCACAGGGGCCACCGGGGAGCTGTTTTTT.

The chain is built from TRBV19 and TRBJ2-3; 7 positions agree with TRBD2. The CDR3 is made up of 17 amino acids. With 5 bases clipped from V and 2 bases from J, the junction kept 13 bases outside the gene matches. Germline values: CDR1 LNHDA, CDR2 SQIVND (reference sequence). The CDR3 region is CASSPGSGGGPTDTQYF. The CDR3 DNA reads as TGTGCCAGTAGTCCCGGGAGTGGCGGGGGACCCACAGATACGCAGTATTTT.

The rearrangement joins TRBV2 to TRBJ2-7, with TRBD1 identical over 7 bases. CDR3 length: 13 residues. V lost 6 bases to trimming and J lost 2 bases; unmatched junction nucleotides: 4. Germline CDR1 reads SNHLY; CDR2 reads FYNNEI. The CDR3 loop reads CASRAGTAYEQYV. The DNA of the CDR3 is TGTGCCAGCAGGGCCGGGACAGCCTACGAGCAGTACGTC.

CDR3 loop: CASSAQGLPGNEQFF. CDR3 in DNA: TGTGCCAGCAGTGCCCAGGGCCTCCCGGGCAATGAGCAGTTCTTC. The V gene is TRBV6-1, the J gene TRBJ2-1; a possible D gene is TRBD1 (5 bases). Trimming took 4 bases from V and 6 from J, leaving 16 bases between them. Germline V gene sequence: CDR1 MNHNS, CDR2 SASEGT. The CDR3 consists of 15 residues.